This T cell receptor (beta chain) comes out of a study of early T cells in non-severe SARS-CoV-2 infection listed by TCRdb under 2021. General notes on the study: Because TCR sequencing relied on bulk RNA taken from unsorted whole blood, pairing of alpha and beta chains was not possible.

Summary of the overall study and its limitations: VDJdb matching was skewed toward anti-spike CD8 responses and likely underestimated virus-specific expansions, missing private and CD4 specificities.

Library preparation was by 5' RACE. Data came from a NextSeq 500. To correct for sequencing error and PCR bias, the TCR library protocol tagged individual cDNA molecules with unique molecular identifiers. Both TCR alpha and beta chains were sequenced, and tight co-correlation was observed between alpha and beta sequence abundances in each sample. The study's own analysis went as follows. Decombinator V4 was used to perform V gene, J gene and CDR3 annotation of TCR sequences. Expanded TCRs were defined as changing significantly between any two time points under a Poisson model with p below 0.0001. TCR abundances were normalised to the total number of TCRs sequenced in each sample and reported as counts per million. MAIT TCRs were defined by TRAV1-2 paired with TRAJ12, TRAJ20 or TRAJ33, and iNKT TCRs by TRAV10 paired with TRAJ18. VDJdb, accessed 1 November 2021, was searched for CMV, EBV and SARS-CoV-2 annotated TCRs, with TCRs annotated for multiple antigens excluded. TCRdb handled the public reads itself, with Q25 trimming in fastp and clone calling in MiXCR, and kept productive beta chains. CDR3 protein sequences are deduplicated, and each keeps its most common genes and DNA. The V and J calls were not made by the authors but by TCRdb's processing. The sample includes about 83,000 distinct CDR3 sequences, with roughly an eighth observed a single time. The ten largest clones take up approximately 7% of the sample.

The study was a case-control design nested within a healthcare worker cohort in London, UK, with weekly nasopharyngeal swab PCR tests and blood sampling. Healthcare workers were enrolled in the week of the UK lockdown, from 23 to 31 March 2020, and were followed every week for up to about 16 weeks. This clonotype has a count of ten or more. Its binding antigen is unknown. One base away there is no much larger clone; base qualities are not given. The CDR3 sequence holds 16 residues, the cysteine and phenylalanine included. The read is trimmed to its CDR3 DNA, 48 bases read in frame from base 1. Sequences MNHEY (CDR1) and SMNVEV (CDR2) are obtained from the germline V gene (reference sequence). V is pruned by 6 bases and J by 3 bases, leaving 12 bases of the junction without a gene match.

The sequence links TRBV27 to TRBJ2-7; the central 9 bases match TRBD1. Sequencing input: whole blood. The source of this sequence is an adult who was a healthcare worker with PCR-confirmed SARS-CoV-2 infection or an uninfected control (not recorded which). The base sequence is TGTGCCAGCAGCCGTCTGGCGGGACAGGGATACTACGAGCAGTACTTC. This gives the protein CASSRLAGQGYYEQYF.